What follows describes a single T cell receptor beta chain. Its matching antigen is unknown. This specimen belongs to a study of shared clonotypes between healthy human individuals. Study-wide findings and caveats: The study drew on few donors, limiting represented genetic and exposure-history diversity.

After removal of 7 bases from V and 3 bases from J, the junction contained 4 bases not matched to a gene. Germline V gene data show CDR1 as SQVTM and CDR2 as ANQGSEA. This CDR3 has 12 residues. In the original analysis: Filtering was not the same, since immunoSEQ gave junction-only sequences without quality scores. Generated by immunoSEQ multiplex PCR, the TCRdb table keeps only in-frame clones and is missing some. The DNA gave D and trimming, while V, J and clone size come from that table. The sample holds 850,000 to 1,200,000 clones, about 75% seen once. The chain employs TRBV29-1 and TRBJ2-7, with TRBD1 identical over 9 bases. This receptor was obtained from a man between 18 and 35 years old in good health. Sequencing used memory CD4+ T cells sorted from blood. The sample's subset: CD45RA-negative fraction. CDR3 region: CSAGDRDYEQYF. The CDR3 coding sequence is TGCAGCGCCGGGGACAGGGACTACGAGCAGTACTTC.